What follows are 5 T cell receptor beta chains derived from one specimen sequenced in a study of T cell responses to AZD1222 COVID-19 vaccine. Libraries were prepared by immunoSEQ multiplex PCR; TCRdb keeps only in-frame clonotypes and omits some of them. The sample gives 110,000 to 150,000 clones, 93% of which show up once; approximately 4.9% is in the top ten. The material sequenced was peripheral blood, taken on day 0 of AZD1222 vaccination. Source of these receptors: an adult in good health.

The J gene is TRBJ2-5, the V gene TRBV12-3 or TRBV12-4; D is perhaps TRBD1 (7 bases). The V and J ends lost 7 bases and 4 bases respectively, with 13 bases between them. The CDR3 runs 13 residues. In DNA, the CDR3 is TGTGCCAGCAACCACAGGGGAGGAGAGACCCAGTACTTC. It codes for CASNHRGGETQYF.

This clone has more than one count but fewer than ten. The chain combines TRBV19 with TRBJ1-2; D uncertain. This CDR3 has 13 residues. V was shortened by 2 bases and J by 4 bases, with 8 bases between the two germline ends. Germline CDR1 LNHDA, CDR2 SQIVND (reference sequence). The CDR3 loop is CASSIHRSYGYTF. The DNA of the CDR3 is TGTGCCAGTAGTATACACAGATCCTATGGCTACACCTTC.

The chain employs TRBV3-1 (or the pseudogene TRBV3-2) and TRBJ2-1; possibly TRBD1 or TRBD2 for D (5 bases each). The length of the CDR3 is 14 residues. Trimming took 0 bases from V and 6 from J, leaving 9 bases between them. Germline V CDR1 and CDR2: LGHDT, YNNKEL (reference sequence). The CDR3 loop reads CASSQEPGPNEQFF. The CDR3 DNA follows: TGTGCCAGCAGCCAAGAACCGGGACCCAATGAGCAGTTCTTC.

The gene calls are TRBV9 and TRBJ2-7; maybe TRBD2 (6 bases). Looked up from germline, CDR1 is SGDLS and CDR2 is YYNGEE. The V end lost 2 bases, the J end lost 3 bases, and 18 bases lay between the germline ends. This CDR3 comprises 16 residues. The CDR3 coding sequence is TGTGCCAGCAGCGTTGAAGGCTCAGGGAGGTTCTACGAGCAGTACTTC. Translating gives CASSVEGSGRFYEQYF.

The J gene is TRBJ2-1, the V gene TRBV7-3; no firm D call. V lost 4 bases and J 7 bases, leaving 14 bases between the germline ends. Germline V lookup: CDR1 SGHTA, CDR2 FQGTGA. The CDR3 is 14 residues long. The CDR3 nucleotides read TGTGCCAGCAGCTCCCCCAGGAATACGAATGAGCAGTTCTTC. This translates into CASSSPRNTNEQFF.